The entry that follows covers one T cell receptor (beta chain) sequence. CDR3 size: 14 residues. Under the authors' procedure: Amplification with reference gene primers provided the estimates of nucleated cell counts. Sequencing used immunoSEQ multiplex PCR; TCRdb keeps in-frame clones, though not all of them. Clonal size and the V and J genes are those of that table, whereas D and trimming came from the DNA. The sample lists approximately 90,000 clones; over 80% were seen once. The sample comes from a study of blood T cell repertoires in COVID-19. The overall study: Samples came from the United States, Italy and Spain, spanning acute and convalescent COVID-19. PBMCs, B-cell-depleted T cells, or T cells provided the cDNA or gDNA that made up the material.

The sequence was collected from an elderly woman with active or convalescent COVID-19. Sequencing was carried out using peripheral blood. This rearrangement joins TRBV21-1 to TRBJ2-5; the table's D call, TRBD2, was not checked against the DNA. TRBV21-1 is given as a pseudogene. The chain's CDR3 is CASRGTSGEETQYF. The DNA for the CDR3 is TGTGCCAGCAGGGGGACTAGCGGGGAAGAGACCCAGTACTTC.